This entry lists 7 T cell receptor beta chains sequenced from one sample in a study of regulatory T cells in long-lasting Graves disease. The time point here: newly diagnosed GD, antithyroid drugs for less than 3 months. From RNA extracted from PBMCs, the TCR library was made. Both iRepertoire HTBI primers and Arm-PCR of CDR3 regions were used to build the TCR beta libraries. TCRdb processed the multiplex PCR reads anew with MiXCR; each CDR3 protein has one entry. Of 450,000 to 700,000 distinct CDR3 sequences in the sample, less than 15% were seen once. This sample also belongs to another study, concerning T cells in Graves' hyperthyroidism and ophthalmopathy.

This material consisted of peripheral blood mononuclear cells (PBMCs), taken at new diagnosis, from a patient treated with antithyroid drugs. The receptors originated from a young man with Graves disease.

This clonotype occurred many times. The J gene is TRBJ2-1, the V gene TRBV12-3 or TRBV12-4; the D call may be TRBD1 or TRBD2 (5 bases each). The CDR3 runs to 13 residues. V shed 2 bases and J shed 8 bases, with 10 bases lying between them. DNA of the CDR3: TGTGCCAGCAGTTTACAGGTGGGGGATGAGCAGTTCTTC. As protein: CASSLQVGDEQFF.

Note on this clonotype: It is unclear where the CDR3 begins or ends on the DNA, so no DNA is shown, and the CDR3 is as TCRdb lists it. The V call is TRBV25-1, the J call TRBJ2-1. With termini counted, the CDR3 has 15 amino acids. Germline CDR1 is MGHDK and CDR2 is SYGVNS. Here the CDR3 reads CASSEFGRGTLREFF.

CDR3 protein: CASSQVLAGGREQYF. The CDR3 region has the DNA TGCGCCAGCAGCCAAGTACTAGCGGGAGGGCGCGAGCAGTACTTC. This chain links TRBV4-1 with TRBJ2-7; 13 bases fit TRBD2. The CDR3 spans 15 residues. Germline V gene lookup returns CDR1 MGHRA and CDR2 YSYEKL. The V gene end was trimmed by 1 base and the J gene end by 6 bases; junction bases not matched to a gene: 3.

This clonotype has more than one count but fewer than ten. The DNA for the CDR3 is TGTGCCAGCAGCTTAGCGGGAGACCCCCACAATGAGCAGTTCTTC. Protein: CASSLAGDPHNEQFF. The rearrangement uses TRBV6-1 and TRBJ2-1, with 9 nucleotides matching TRBD2. In germline, CDR1 is MNHNS, CDR2 SASEGT. This CDR3 spans 15 amino acids. J gave up 5 bases and V 6 bases, and 8 bases lay outside the gene matches.

The sample holds a few counts of this clonotype. This chain connects TRBV24-1 to TRBJ2-3; D is possibly TRBD2 (5 bases). CDR3 size: 14 residues. Germline CDR1 KGHDR, CDR2 SFDVKD. Trimming left V 5 bases short and J 1 base short, with 9 bases between. This CDR3 is CATSGGPGTDTQYF. As DNA, the CDR3 is TGTGCCACCAGTGGAGGGCCGGGCACAGATACGCAGTATTTT.

This clonotype has a handful of counts. This chain uses TRBV5-1 with TRBJ2-3, with a weak D call TRBD1 (6 bases). V lost 3 bases and J lost 2, with 13 bases in between. The CDR3 is made up of 15 amino acids. Germline V CDR1 and CDR2: SGHRS, YFSETQ. The CDR3 DNA sequence: TGCGCCAGCAGCTCTCAACAGGGAAACACAGATACGCAGTATTTT. This gives the protein CASSSQQGNTDTQYF.

To note about this clonotype: Given a much more abundant clone one base away, this may be a read error. The V gene is TRBV24-1, the J gene TRBJ2-1; a possible D gene is TRBD2 (6 bases). In germline, CDR1 is KGHDR, CDR2 SFDVKD. This CDR3 contains 14 residues. This CDR3 reads CATSDPGTHNERFF. The CDR3 DNA sequence: TGTGCCACCAGTGACCCCGGGACTCACAATGAGCGGTTCTTC.